This T cell receptor beta chain derives from a study of blood T cell repertoires in COVID-19. Study summary: PBMCs, B-cell-depleted T cells, or T cells provided the cDNA or gDNA that made up the material.

Libraries were prepared by immunoSEQ multiplex PCR; TCRdb keeps only in-frame clonotypes and omits some of them. The sample contains around 210,000 clones, around 84% of which appear only once. The CDR3 runs 15 residues. Trimming took 3 bases from V and 6 from J; bases not matched to a gene: 5. Germline CDR1 is SGHNT and CDR2 is YYREEE (reference sequence). The chain is built from TRBV5-4 and TRBJ2-1, with 11 bases identical to TRBD2. The clonotype was recovered from a human donor in a cohort sampled during active COVID-19. The sequencing input was peripheral blood. Here the CDR3 reads CASSSLAGGINEQFF. Here the CDR3 DNA reads TGTGCCAGCAGCTCTCTAGCGGGAGGCATCAATGAGCAGTTCTTC.